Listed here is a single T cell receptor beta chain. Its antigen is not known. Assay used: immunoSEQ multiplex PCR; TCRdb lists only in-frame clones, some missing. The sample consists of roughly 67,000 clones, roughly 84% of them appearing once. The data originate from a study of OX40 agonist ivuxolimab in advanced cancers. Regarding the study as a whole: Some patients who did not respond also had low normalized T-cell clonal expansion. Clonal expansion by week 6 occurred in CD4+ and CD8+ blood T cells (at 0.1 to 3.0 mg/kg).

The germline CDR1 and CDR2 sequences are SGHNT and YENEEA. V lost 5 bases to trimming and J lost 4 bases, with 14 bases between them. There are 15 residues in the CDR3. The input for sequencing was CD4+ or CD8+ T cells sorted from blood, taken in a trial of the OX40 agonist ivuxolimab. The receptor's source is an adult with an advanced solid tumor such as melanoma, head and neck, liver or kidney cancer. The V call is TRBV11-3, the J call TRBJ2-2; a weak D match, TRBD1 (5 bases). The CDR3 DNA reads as TGTGCCAGCAGCAACCAGGGTCAAAGCACCGGGGAGCTGTTTTTT. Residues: CASSNQGQSTGELFF.